This paragraph reports one T cell receptor (beta chain). Its antigen remains unknown. Assay: immunoSEQ multiplex PCR; the TCRdb copy retains only in-frame clones and omits some. The sample shows some 150,000 clones, approximately 91% of them seen only once. The sample is drawn from a study of T cell responses to AZD1222 COVID-19 vaccine. This CDR3 contains 12 residues. Trimming stripped 6 bases from V and 4 bases from J, with 10 bases between. CDR1 SGHRS and CDR2 YFSETQ come from the germline V gene. Study-level points and caveats: Only six or seven AZD1222 recipients tested seropositive at baseline. Clonal diversity may have been underestimated, and the donors were mostly white British, with more females than males. The reported proportion of spike-specific TCRs targeting unmutated variant regions was nearly half.

The sample consisted of peripheral blood, taken on day 0 of AZD1222 vaccination. This chain joins TRBV5-1 and TRBJ1-1, with D perhaps TRBD1 (5 bases). The source of this sequence is an adult in good health. The CDR3 protein is CASNTGTTEAFF. In DNA form, the CDR3 reads TGCGCCAGCAACACAGGTACCACTGAAGCTTTCTTT.